Below are 14 T cell receptor beta chains sequenced from a single sample in a study of long-term antiretroviral therapy in people with HIV. With survey level as its setting, the immunoSEQ assay was v3.0. Profiling relied on immunoSEQ multiplex PCR, and the TCRdb table lists in-frame clones only, not all of them. The sample lists about 17,000 clones, roughly four fifths occurring once. The sequences come from unsorted PBMCs, collected 0.1 years after starting antiretroviral therapy. The receptor source for this set is a man aged 18 to 29 with HIV.

Comment on this clone: At one boundary the junction diverges from the germline segment, which might be a read error. The chain couples TRBV2 to TRBJ1-1; D is undetermined. Germline V gives CDR1 SNHLY, CDR2 FYNNEI. CDR3 size: 8 residues. This chain's CDR3 is CAGLASLF. The DNA of the CDR3 is TGTGCCGGATTGGCCAGCCTCTTT.

The chain links TRBV7-3 to TRBJ2-5; D is ambiguous. Germline CDR1 is SGHTA and CDR2 is FQGTGA. Deletions cut 2 bases from V and 4 bases from J, with 8 bases between. The CDR3 is 13 residues long. The chain's CDR3 is CASSLGEGETQYF. CDR3 in DNA: TGTGCCAGCAGCTTAGGCGAAGGAGAGACCCAGTACTTC.

The V gene is TRBV18, the J gene TRBJ2-7; 7 bases match TRBD1. The CDR3 contains 14 residues. Germline CDR1 KGHSH, CDR2 LQKENI. The V gene end was trimmed by 6 bases and the J gene end by 0 bases; junction bases not matched to a gene: 5. CDR3 nucleotides: TGTGCCAGCTCGGTTGGGGACAGCTCCTACGAGCAGTACTTC. It translates to CASSVGDSSYEQYF.

V gene TRBV9 combines with J gene TRBJ2-7, with D possibly TRBD2 on 6 matching bases. The V gene's germline CDR1 is SGDLS and CDR2 YYNGEE. V gave up 3 bases and J gave up 1 base, with 8 bases separating them. The CDR3 totals 13 residues. CDR3 DNA: TGTGCCAGCAGCGGGGGAGGATCCTACGAGCAGTACTTC. Its protein product is CASSGGGSYEQYF.

This clone was detected only a few times. This chain links TRBV5-8 with TRBJ1-5; possible D gene TRBD1, 6 bases. Germline CDR1 and CDR2: SGHTS and YDEGEE. Trimming left V 0 bases short and J 9 bases short, with 13 bases between. This CDR3 is built from 14 residues. CDR3: CASSLEGGPGPQHF. CDR3 sequence (DNA): TGTGCCAGCAGCTTGGAAGGGGGTCCCGGGCCCCAGCATTTT.

The CDR3 nucleotides are TGTGCCATCAGTGAGTCGAGTATGGCGGCTGAAGCTTTCTTT. The encoded protein is CAISESSMAAEAFF. The genes are TRBV10-3 and TRBJ1-1; D unclear. The length of the CDR3 is 14 residues. V dropped 0 bases and J dropped 6 bases, with 11 bases sitting between them. CDR1 and CDR2 (germline): ENHRY, SYGVKD.

The chain employs TRBV7-9 and TRBJ1-2; D is uncertain. Looked up from germline, CDR1 is SEHNR and CDR2 is FQNEAQ (reference sequence). V was cut by 0 bases and J by 6 bases, with 8 bases left in between. The CDR3 runs to 13 residues. In nucleotides, the CDR3 is TGTGCCAGCAGCTTAGCAGGGTCGGATGGCTACACCTTC. Amino acids: CASSLAGSDGYTF.

The chain employs TRBV6-5 and TRBJ1-2; no reliable D call. V was clipped by 2 bases and J by 9 bases, with 13 bases between them. Germline loops: CDR1 MNHEY, CDR2 SVGAGI. This CDR3 region has 13 residues. CDR3 loop: CASSYRERYSYTF. As DNA, the CDR3 is TGTGCCAGCAGTTACAGGGAGAGATATAGCTACACCTTC.

The V and J genes are TRBV28 and TRBJ1-2; the D is unclear. This CDR3 spans 14 amino acids. The germline CDR1 and CDR2 sequences are MDHEN and SYDVKM. The V gene lost 3 bases and the J gene lost 5 bases, with 13 bases spanning the gap. For the CDR3, the DNA is TGTGCCAGCAGTTTCTATCAGGTCTCGTATGGCTACACCTTC. This translates into CASSFYQVSYGYTF.

A remark on this clone: One end of the junction does not line up with germline, which may come from a read error. The J gene is TRBJ2-3, the V gene TRBV10-3; 13 bases match TRBD2. CDR1 ENHRY and CDR2 SYGVKD come from the germline V gene. This CDR3 comprises 19 residues. The CDR3 spells CAISKSMGLAGTSTDTQYF. CDR3 DNA: TGTGCCATCAGTAAGTCCATGGGACTAGCGGGAACTAGCACAGATACGCAGTATTTT.

The chain couples TRBV4-1 to TRBJ2-3; D may be TRBD1 or TRBD2 (6 bases each). The CDR3 runs to 16 residues. Trimming stripped 0 bases from V and 0 bases from J, with 10 bases between. Germline V CDR1 and CDR2: MGHRA, YSYEKL. CDR3: CASSQEPGGSTDTQYF. Here the CDR3 DNA reads TGCGCCAGCAGCCAAGAGCCCGGGGGCAGCACAGATACGCAGTATTTT.

The V and J genes are TRBV6-5 and TRBJ2-2; 8 bases are a match to TRBD1. Unmatched junction bases numbered 5, after V lost 7 bases and J lost 7 bases. This CDR3 comprises 13 residues. CDR1 and CDR2 from the germline V gene are MNHEY and SVGAGI. The DNA for the CDR3 is TGTGCCAGCAAGTGGGGACAGGTCGGGGAGCTGTTTTTT. It specifies CASKWGQVGELFF.

The J gene is TRBJ2-7, the V gene TRBV13; possibly TRBD2 for D (5 bases). The CDR3 consists of 14 residues. The V gene's germline CDR1 is PRHDT and CDR2 FYEKMQ (reference sequence). Trimming took off 4 bases at V and 6 bases at J, with 16 bases between the two ends. In nucleotides, the CDR3 is TGTGCCAGCAGCTCAGGCTTGTTCGAGGGCGAGCAGTACTTC. Its translation is CASSSGLFEGEQYF.

This chain connects TRBV11-2 to TRBJ2-6; D ambiguous. Germline V gene lookup returns CDR1 SGHAT and CDR2 FQNNGV. The ends were cut back, 3 bases at V and 2 bases at J, with 14 bases in the middle. The CDR3 consists of 17 residues. The DNA for the CDR3 is TGTGCCAGCAGCTTTTATGTCCCGGTTGCTGGGGCCAACGTCCTGACTTTC. It encodes CASSFYVPVAGANVLTF.